The clone carrying this TCR beta chain was counted a few times. A range of KT2-to-PBMC ratios was made using fixed PBMC numbers. This sample stems from a study of quantifying T cell responses using KT2 cells. Study at large: TCR alpha and beta constant-region primers primed reverse transcription of RNA.

The cDNA 3' end received a ligated oligonucleotide with a UMI. First-round PCR used around 4 cycles and beta primers RC1.1 and RC1.2 covering TRBC1 and TRBC2. Each CDR3 protein gets one entry after TCRdb re-called the UMI-ligation and nested PCR reads with MiXCR. The profile shows fewer than 50,000 distinct CDR3 sequences, approximately 17% of them singletons. Germline CDR1 and CDR2: LNHDA and SQIVND (reference sequence). Trimming left V 10 bases short and J 2 bases short, with 11 bases between. The CDR3 length is 13 residues. This TCR was sampled from a human donor. This sequence joins TRBV19 and TRBJ2-2; D is possibly TRBD2 (6 bases). The specimen was PBMCs spiked with cells of the T cell clone KT2. CDR3 DNA sequence: TGTGCCATTGCGGGATACAACACCGGGGAGCTGTTTTTT. Protein sequence: CAIAGYNTGELFF.